The sequence of this T cell receptor (beta chain) was determined in a study of response to subunit inactivated influenza vaccine. General study findings and limits: The authors proposed limited new T cell recruitment per seasonal influenza vaccination.

TCRdb fed the RT-PCR reads into MiXCR, producing one record per CDR3 protein. Found here are about 830,000 distinct CDR3 sequences, approximately 17% of them singletons; the top ten hold about a tenth. The CDR3 totals 15 residues. V gave up 5 bases and J gave up 0 bases; unmatched junction bases: 5. In regard to this clonotype: Antigen unknown. This CDR3 is missing its conserved last phenylalanine or tryptophan, likely due to a read error.

This chain links TRBV12-3 or TRBV12-4 with TRBJ2-3; 7 positions agree with TRBD1. The TCR originated in a man in his fifties who received an inactivated influenza vaccine. Here the sequenced sample was PBMCs from blood, taken around 5 days after vaccination. The CDR3 region has the DNA TGTGCCAGCAGTCACACAGGGGTTAGCACAGATACGCAGTATATT. Protein sequence: CASSHTGVSTDTQYI.